This TCR beta chain derives from a study of T-cell reconstitution after alpha-beta-depleted transplantation in children. Study-wide results and limits: T cells produced anew were the main source of T-cell counts and diversity one year after transplant. Several hundred graft clones that had expanded were reportedly the source of alpha-beta T cells about two months after transplant.

The germline gives CDR1 SQVTM, CDR2 ANQGSEA. V was cut by 7 bases and J by 1 base, with 12 bases left in between. The CDR3 is 13 residues long. This clonotype was seen ten or more times. Antigen: not known. For TCRbeta, the library was prepared with unique molecular identifiers. Each CDR3 protein gets one entry after TCRdb re-called the PCR reads with MiXCR. The sample records about 170,000 distinct CDR3 sequences, roughly 10% being singletons. Sequences were derived from PBMCs, sampled before TCRalphabeta/CD19-depleted stem cell transplant. The chain joins TRBV29-1 to TRBJ2-3; D possibly corresponds to TRBD2 (6 bases). The sequence derives from a boy aged 2 to 10 with acute myeloid leukemia, due to receive a stem cell transplant. Here the CDR3 DNA reads TGCAGCGGCCGACTAGGGGGCACAGATACGCAGTATTTT. This gives the protein CSGRLGGTDTQYF.